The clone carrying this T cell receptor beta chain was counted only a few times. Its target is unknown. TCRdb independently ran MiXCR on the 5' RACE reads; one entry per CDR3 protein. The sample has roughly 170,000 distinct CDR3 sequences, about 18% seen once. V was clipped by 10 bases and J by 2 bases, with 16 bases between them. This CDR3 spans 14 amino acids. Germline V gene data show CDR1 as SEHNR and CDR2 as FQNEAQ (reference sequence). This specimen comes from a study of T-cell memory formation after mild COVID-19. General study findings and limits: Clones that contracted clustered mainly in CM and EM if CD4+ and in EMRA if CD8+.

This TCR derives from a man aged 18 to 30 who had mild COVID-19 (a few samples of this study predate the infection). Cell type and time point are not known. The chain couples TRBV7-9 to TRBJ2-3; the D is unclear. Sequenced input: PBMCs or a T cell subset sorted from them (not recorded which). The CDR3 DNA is TGTGCCAACGAGGAGTGGGAAGTCACAGATACGCAGTATTTT. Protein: CANEEWEVTDTQYF.